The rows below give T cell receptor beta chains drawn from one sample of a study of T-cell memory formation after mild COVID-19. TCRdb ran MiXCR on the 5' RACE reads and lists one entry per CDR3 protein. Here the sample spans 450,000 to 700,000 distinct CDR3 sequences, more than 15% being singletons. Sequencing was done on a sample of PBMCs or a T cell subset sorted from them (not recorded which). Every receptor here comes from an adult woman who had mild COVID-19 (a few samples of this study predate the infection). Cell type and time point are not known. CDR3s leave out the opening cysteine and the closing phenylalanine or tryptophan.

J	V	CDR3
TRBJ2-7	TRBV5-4	ASSTPGTSYEQY
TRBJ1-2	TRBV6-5	ASSYSTGGGYT
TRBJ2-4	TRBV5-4	ASSSGGAGTKNIQY
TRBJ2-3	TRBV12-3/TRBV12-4	ASSLTSGGTLPPTDTQY
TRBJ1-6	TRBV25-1	ASSEGRGPNSPLH
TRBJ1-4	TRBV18	ASQLRGINEKLF
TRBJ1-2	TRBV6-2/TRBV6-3	ASSYAEWSGGYT
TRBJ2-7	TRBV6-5	ASSSVEAGSYEQY
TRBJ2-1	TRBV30	AWSPPFRGGQEQF
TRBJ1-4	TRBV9	ASAGVNEKLF
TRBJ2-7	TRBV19	ASRTSGGKSYEQY
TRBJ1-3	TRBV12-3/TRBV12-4	ASRLRGGTGNTIY
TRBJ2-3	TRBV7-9	ASSPWRTRAGTQY
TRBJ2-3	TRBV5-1	ASSKRTSGTDTQY
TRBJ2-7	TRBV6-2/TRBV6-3	ARNRATYEQY
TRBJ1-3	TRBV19	ATHASSGNTIY
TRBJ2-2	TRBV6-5	ASSYLGRELF
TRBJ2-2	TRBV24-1	ATSAASGSTGELF
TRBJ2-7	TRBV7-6	ASSLGVRDYEQY
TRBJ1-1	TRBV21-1	ASSKVQGRREAEAF
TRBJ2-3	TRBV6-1	ASSEGFRGGPGDTQY
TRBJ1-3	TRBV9	ASSVARTAQSSGNTIY
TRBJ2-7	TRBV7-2	ASSLGGSRTYEQY
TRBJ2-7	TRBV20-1	SARLSGEQY
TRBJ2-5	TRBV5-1	ASSPTRNPETQY
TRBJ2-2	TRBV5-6	ASSLGRGSTGELF
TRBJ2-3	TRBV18	ASSPSSLGDTQY
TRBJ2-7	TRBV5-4	ASSGAGASYEQY
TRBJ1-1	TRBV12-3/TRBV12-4	ASGLEAF
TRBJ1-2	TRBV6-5	ASSPDRGRYGYT
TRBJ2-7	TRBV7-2	ASSSLAGVYEQY
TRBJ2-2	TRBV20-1	SAVGLVTGELF
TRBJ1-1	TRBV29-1	SLPGTGAEAF
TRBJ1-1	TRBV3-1	ASSPFHSQGTEAF
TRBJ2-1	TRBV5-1	ASSNGGANYNEQF
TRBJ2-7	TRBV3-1	ASSQGPDFYEQY
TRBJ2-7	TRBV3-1	ASSQDLPGTGDEQY
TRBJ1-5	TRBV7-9	ASSLGPGAAAQPQH
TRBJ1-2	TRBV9	ASSVGSIGYT
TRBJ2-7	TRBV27	ASSLGSSGIYEQY
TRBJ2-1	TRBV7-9	ASSLVRGNMYNEQF
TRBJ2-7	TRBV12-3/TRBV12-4	ASSAAGGSNYEQY
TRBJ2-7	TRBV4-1	ASSWESMGYEQY
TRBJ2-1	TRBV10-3	AISEGGLADDGEQF
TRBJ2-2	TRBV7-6	ASSFLAGGRELF
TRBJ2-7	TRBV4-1	ASSQTGHRSSYEQY
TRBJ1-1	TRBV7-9	ASSLDIGTAGEAF
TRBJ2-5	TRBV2	ASSGWTSGSITQY
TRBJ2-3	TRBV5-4	ASRGTSGRTDTQY
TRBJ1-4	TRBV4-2	ASSQETTGYEKLF
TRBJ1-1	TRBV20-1	SASKGGNTEAF
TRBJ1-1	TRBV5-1	ASSLVGFGLAGGKMNTEAF
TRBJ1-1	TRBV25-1	ASKNRGSTEAF
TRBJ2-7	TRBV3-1	ASSQDGGEGYEQY
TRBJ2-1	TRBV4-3	AISRTSGNNEQF
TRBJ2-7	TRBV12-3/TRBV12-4	ASSLAAGQGRYEQY
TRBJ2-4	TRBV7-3	ASSASTSGRAGDKNIQY